What follows describes a single TCR beta chain. Data came from immunoSEQ multiplex PCR; TCRdb stores just in-frame clones and leaves some out. The repertoire holds 130,000 to 150,000 clones, with 80% to 90% as singletons. This entry belongs to a study of blood T cell repertoires in COVID-19. Study background: Spain, Italy and the United States supplied samples that represented acute and convalescent COVID-19. PBMCs, B-cell-depleted T cells, or T cells provided the cDNA or gDNA that made up the material.

The CDR3 totals 15 residues. CDR1 and CDR2 from the germline V gene are LGHDT and YNNKEL (reference sequence). J gave up 4 bases and V 4 bases, and 4 bases lay outside the gene matches. Sequenced sample: peripheral blood. The clonotype was recovered from a woman aged 35 to 49 with acute or convalescent COVID-19. The chain links TRBV3-1 (or the pseudogene TRBV3-2) to TRBJ2-7, with 13 bases aligning to TRBD2. CDR3 coding DNA: TGTGCCAGCAGCCCGAGGACTAGCGGGGGATACGAGCAGTACTTC. The encoded protein is CASSPRTSGGYEQYF.